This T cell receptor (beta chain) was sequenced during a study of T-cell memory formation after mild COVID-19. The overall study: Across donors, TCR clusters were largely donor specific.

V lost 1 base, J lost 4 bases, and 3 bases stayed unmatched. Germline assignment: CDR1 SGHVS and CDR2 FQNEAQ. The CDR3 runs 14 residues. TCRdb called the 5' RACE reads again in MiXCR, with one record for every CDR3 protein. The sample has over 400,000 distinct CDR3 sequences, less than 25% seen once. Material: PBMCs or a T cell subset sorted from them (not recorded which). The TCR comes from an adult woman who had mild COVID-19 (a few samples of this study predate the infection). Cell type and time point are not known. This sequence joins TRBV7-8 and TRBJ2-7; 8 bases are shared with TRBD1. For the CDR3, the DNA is TGTGCCAGCAGCTTAGTTGGACAGGGATACGAGCAGTACTTC. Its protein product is CASSLVGQGYEQYF.